This T cell receptor beta chain was identified in a study of vaccination and CD4 T cells after COVID-19. CDR3 length: 20 amino acids. CDR1 is MNHEY, CDR2 SVGEGT, per germline. The ends were cut back, 6 bases at V and 3 bases at J, with 32 bases in the middle. Study outcomes and limitations: For SARS-CoV-2-reactive clonotypes, the median went from approximately 21 to 38, a nonsignificant increase.

Treatment here: roughly 11-day PBMC culture with coronavirus spike peptide pools or control peptides (ViraFEST assay). Cultured CD4+ T cells had their DNA profiled by the Oncomine TCR Beta short-read assay. One entry per CDR3 protein results from TCRdb running MiXCR on the PCR reads. Of about 5,000 distinct CDR3 sequences detected, about half appear once; the ten largest clones hold roughly 30%. Of note for this clonotype: The target antigen is unknown.

The sequence derives from a human donor who had recovered from COVID-19. Material: CD4+ T cells from blood, cultured in vitro. The chain couples TRBV6-2 or TRBV6-3 to TRBJ1-2; possible D gene TRBD1, 5 bases. This chain's CDR3 is CASSSTTVPTGTSGYYGYTF. CDR3 nucleotide sequence: TGTGCCAGCAGCTCCACAACCGTCCCTACCGGGACCTCTGGATACTATGGCTACACCTTC.